The following is a T cell receptor (beta chain) sequence with its context. Its antigen is currently unknown. This entry is derived from a study of T-cell memory formation after mild COVID-19. Whole-study context: Each donor largely had its own TCR clusters. Study-wide findings and caveats: Specificity for SARS-CoV-2 was not confirmed among the second-wave clones peaking on day 37. Some SARS-CoV-2-responding clones were already detected in memory before infection.

Libraries for TCRalpha and TCRbeta carried sample barcodes and unique molecular identifiers via 5'RACE. Using its own MiXCR run on the 5' RACE reads, TCRdb lists one record per CDR3 protein. The sample carries approximately 500,000 distinct CDR3 sequences, nearly 25% recorded once. The CDR3 is 12 amino acids. The V and J ends lost 3 bases and 8 bases respectively, with 9 bases between them. J is TRBJ2-3 and V is TRBV12-3 or TRBV12-4; the D gene is possibly TRBD2 (5 bases). The sequencing sample was made of PBMCs or a T cell subset sorted from them (not recorded which). This sequence was found in an adult woman who had mild COVID-19 (a few samples of this study predate the infection). Cell type and time point are not known. CDR3 sequence (DNA): TGTGCCAGCAGTTTCCCGGCGGGTACGCAGTATTTT. Translating it yields CASSFPAGTQYF.